Described below is a single T cell receptor (beta chain) sequence and its context. Antigen unknown. These data come from a study of cytotoxic CD8 clonotypes in ibrutinib-treated CLL. The study, taken as a whole, reports: Clonality correlated strongly with circulating CD8+ T cells and exceeded age-matched healthy donors at baseline.

Clones were sequenced by immunoSEQ multiplex PCR, and TCRdb holds only the in-frame ones, with some missing. Seen here are 150,000 to 250,000 clones, over 60% observed once, and the top ten hold 10% to 15%. Per germline, CDR1 LGHNA and CDR2 YSLEER. The CDR3 is 15 amino acids. The germline V and J ends were trimmed by 3 bases and 2 bases, with 12 bases remaining between them. This clonotype originated in a human donor with chronic lymphocytic leukemia. Sequencing used PBMCs, obtained after 24 months of ibrutinib treatment. This chain uses TRBV4-3 with TRBJ2-3, with D unclear. Here the CDR3 DNA reads TGCGCCAGCAGCCAGTCTCGCGGATTCACAGATACGCAGTATTTT. Translation: CASSQSRGFTDTQYF.